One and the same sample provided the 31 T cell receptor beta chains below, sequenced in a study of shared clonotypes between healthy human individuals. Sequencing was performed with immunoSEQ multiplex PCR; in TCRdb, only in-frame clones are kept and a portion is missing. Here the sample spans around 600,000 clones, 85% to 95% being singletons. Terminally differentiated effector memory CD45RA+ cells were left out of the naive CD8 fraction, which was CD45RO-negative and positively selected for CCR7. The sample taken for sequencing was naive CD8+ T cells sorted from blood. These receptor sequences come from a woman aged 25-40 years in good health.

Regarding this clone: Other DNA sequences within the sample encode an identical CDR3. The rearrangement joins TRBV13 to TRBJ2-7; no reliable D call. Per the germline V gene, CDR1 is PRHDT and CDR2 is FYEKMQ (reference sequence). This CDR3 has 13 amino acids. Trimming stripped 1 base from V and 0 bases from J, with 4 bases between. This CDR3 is CASSLDSSYEQYF. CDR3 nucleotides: TGTGCCAGCAGCTTAGATAGCTCCTACGAGCAGTACTTC.

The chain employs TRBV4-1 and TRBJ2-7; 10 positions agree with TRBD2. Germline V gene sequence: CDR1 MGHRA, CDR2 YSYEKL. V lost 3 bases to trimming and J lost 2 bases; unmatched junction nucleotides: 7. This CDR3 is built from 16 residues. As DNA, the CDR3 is TGCGCCAGCAGCCAGTTAGCCAGCGGGAGGGCCTACGAGCAGTACTTC. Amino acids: CASSQLASGRAYEQYF.

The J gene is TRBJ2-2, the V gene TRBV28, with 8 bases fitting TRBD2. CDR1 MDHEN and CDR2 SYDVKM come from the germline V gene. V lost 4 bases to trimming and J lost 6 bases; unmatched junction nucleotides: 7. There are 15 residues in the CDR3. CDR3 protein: CASSYGAGAAGELFF. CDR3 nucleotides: TGTGCCAGCAGTTACGGAGCGGGAGCTGCCGGGGAGCTGTTTTTT.

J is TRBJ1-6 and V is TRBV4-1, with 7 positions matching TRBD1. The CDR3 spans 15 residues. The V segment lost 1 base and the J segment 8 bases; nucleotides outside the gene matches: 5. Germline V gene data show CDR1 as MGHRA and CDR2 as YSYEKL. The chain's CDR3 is CASSQVGDRYSPLHF. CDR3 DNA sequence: TGCGCCAGCAGCCAAGTTGGGGACAGATATTCACCCCTCCACTTT.

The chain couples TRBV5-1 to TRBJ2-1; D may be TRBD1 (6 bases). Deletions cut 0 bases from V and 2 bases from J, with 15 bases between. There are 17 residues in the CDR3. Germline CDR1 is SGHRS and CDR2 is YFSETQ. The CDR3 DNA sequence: TGCGCCAGCAGCTTGGCCCCTGACAGGCCTACCTACAATGAGCAGTTCTTC. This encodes CASSLAPDRPTYNEQFF.

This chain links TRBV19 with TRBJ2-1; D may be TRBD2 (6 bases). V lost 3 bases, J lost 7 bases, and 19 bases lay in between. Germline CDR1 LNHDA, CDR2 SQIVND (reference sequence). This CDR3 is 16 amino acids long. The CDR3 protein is CASSMYGRNPWNEQFF. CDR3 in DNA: TGTGCCAGTAGTATGTATGGGAGGAACCCTTGGAATGAGCAGTTCTTC.

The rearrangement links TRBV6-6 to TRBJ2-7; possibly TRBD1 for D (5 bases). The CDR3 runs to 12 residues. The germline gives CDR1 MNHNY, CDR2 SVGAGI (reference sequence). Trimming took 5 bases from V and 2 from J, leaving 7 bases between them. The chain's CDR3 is CASSPTAYEQYF. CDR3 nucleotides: TGTGCCAGCAGTCCGACAGCCTACGAGCAGTACTTC.

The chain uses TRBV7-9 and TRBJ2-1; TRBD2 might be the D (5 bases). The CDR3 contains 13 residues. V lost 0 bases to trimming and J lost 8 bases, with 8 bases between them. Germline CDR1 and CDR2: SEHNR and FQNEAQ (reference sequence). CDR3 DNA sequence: TGTGCCAGCAGCTTAGCACGGGATGATGAGCAGTTCTTC. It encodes CASSLARDDEQFF.

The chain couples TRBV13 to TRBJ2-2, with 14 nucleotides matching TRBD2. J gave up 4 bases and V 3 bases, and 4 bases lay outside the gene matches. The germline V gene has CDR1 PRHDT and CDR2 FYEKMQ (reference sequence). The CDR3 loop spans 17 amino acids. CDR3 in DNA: TGTGCCAGCAGCTTCGGGACTAGCGGGAGTAGCACCGGGGAGCTGTTTTTT. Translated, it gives CASSFGTSGSSTGELFF.

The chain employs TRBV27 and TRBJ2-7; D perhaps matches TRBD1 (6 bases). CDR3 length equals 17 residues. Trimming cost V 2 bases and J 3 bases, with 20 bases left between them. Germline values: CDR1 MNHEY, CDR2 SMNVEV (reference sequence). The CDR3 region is CASSLIVGGSGLYEQYF. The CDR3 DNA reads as TGTGCCAGCAGTTTAATCGTTGGGGGCAGTGGACTCTACGAGCAGTACTTC.

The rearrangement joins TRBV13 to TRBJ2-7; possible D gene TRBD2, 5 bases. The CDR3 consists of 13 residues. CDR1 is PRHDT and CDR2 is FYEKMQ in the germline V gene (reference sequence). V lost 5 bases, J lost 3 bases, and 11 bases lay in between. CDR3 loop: CASSPLGDYEQYF. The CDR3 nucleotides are TGTGCCAGCAGCCCCCTCGGGGACTACGAGCAGTACTTC. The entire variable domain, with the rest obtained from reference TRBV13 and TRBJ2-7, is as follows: AAGVIQSPRHLIKEKRETATLKCYPIPRHDTVYWYQQGPGQDPQFLISFYEKMQSDKGSIPDRFSAQQFSDYHSELNMSSLELGDSALYFCASSPLGDYEQYFGPGTRLTVT.

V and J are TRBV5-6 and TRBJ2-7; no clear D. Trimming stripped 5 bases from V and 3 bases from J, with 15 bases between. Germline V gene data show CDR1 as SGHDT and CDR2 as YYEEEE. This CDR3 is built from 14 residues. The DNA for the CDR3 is TGTGCCAGCAGGTCGAAGGAAATTAACTACGAGCAGTACTTC. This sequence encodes CASRSKEINYEQYF. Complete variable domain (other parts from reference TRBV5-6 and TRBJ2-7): DAGVTQSPTHLIKTRGQQVTLRCSPKSGHDTVSWYQQALGQGPQFIFQYYEEEERQRGNFPDRFSGHQFPNYSSELNVNALLLGDSALYLCASRSKEINYEQYFGPGTRLTVT.

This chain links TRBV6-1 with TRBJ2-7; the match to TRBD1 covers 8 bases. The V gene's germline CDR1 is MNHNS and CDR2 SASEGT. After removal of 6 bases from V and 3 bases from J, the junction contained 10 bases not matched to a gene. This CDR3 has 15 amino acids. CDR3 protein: CASSPRLDRVYEQYF. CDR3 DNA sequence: TGTGCCAGCAGCCCGCGGTTGGACAGGGTCTACGAGCAGTACTTC.

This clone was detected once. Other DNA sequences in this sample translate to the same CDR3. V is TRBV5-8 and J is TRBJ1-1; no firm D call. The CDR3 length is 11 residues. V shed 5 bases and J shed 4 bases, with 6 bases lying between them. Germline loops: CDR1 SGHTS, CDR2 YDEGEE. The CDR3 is CASSFGTEAFF. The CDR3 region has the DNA TGTGCCAGCAGTTTTGGCACTGAAGCTTTCTTT.

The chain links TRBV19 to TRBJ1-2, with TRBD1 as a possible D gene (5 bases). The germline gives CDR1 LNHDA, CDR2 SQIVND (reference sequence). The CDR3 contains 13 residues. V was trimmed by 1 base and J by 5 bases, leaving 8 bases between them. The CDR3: CASSIGTTYGYTF. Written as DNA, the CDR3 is TGTGCCAGTAGTATAGGGACAACTTATGGCTACACCTTC.

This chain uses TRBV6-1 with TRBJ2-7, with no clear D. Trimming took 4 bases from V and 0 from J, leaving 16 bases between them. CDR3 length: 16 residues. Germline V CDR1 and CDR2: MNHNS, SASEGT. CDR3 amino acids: CASSAPAGRSSYEQYF. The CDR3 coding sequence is TGTGCCAGCAGTGCCCCTGCTGGGCGTAGCTCCTACGAGCAGTACTTC.

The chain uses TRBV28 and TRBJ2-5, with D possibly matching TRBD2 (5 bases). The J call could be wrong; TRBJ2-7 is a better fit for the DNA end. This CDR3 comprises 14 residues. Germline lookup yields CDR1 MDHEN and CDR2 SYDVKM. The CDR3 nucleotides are TGTGCCAGCAGTTTGGCTAGCACCTCCTACGAGCAGTACTTC. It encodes CASSLASTSYEQYF.

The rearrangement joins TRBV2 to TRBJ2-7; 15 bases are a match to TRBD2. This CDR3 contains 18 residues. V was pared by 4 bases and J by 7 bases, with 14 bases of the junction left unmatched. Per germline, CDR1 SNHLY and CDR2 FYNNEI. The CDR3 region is CASSGTGLAGGPVKEQYF. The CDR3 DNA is TGTGCCAGCAGTGGGACTGGACTAGCGGGAGGGCCAGTAAAAGAGCAGTACTTC.

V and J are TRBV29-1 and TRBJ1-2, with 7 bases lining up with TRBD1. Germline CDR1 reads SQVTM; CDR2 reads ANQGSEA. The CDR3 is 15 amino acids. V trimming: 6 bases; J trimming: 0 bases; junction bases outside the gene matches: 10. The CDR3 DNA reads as TGCAGCGTAGAACTGACAGGGCCATCTAACTATGGCTACACCTTC. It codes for CSVELTGPSNYGYTF.

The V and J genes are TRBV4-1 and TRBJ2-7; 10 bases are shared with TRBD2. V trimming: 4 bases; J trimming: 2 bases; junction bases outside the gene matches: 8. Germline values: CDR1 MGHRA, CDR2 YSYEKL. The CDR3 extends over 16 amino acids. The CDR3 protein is CASSPHTSGATYEQYF. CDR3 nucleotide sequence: TGCGCCAGCAGCCCACACACTAGCGGGGCGACCTACGAGCAGTACTTC.

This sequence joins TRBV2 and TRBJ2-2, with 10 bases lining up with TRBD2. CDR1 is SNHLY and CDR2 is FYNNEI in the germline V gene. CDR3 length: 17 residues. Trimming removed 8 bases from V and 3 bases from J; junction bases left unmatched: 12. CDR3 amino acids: CASSVVAGGFHTGELFF. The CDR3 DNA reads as TGTGCCAGCTCCGTCGTAGCGGGGGGTTTCCACACCGGGGAGCTGTTTTTT. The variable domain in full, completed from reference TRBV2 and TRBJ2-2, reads EPEVTQTPSHQVTQMGQEVILRCVPISNHLYFYWYRQILGQKVEFLVSFYNNEISEKSEIFDDQFSVERPDGSNFTLKIRSTKLEDSAMYFCASSVVAGGFHTGELFFGEGSRLTVL.

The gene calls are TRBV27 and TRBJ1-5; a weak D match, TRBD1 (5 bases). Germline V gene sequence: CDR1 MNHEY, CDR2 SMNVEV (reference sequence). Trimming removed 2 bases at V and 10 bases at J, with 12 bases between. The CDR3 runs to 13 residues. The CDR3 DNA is TGTGCCAGCAGTTTAGGTCAGGGTGGTCCCCAGCATTTT. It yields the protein CASSLGQGGPQHF.

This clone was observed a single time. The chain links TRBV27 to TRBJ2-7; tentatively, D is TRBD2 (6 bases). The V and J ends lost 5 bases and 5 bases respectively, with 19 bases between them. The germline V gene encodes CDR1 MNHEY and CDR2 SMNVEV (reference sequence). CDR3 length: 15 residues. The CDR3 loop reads CASSPIPGLLHEQYF. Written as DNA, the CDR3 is TGTGCCAGCAGTCCCATCCCGGGACTTCTCCACGAGCAGTACTTC.

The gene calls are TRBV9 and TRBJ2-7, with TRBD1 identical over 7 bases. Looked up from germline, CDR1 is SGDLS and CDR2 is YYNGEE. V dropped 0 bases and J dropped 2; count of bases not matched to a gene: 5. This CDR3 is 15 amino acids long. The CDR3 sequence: CASSVGGGAPYEQYF. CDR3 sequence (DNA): TGTGCCAGCAGCGTAGGAGGGGGCGCCCCCTACGAGCAGTACTTC.

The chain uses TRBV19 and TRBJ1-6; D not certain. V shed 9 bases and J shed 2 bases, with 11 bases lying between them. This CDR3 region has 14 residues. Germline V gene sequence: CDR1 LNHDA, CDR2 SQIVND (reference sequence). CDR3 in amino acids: CASGPPAYNSPLHF. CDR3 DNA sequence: TGTGCCAGCGGACCCCCAGCCTATAATTCACCCCTCCACTTT.

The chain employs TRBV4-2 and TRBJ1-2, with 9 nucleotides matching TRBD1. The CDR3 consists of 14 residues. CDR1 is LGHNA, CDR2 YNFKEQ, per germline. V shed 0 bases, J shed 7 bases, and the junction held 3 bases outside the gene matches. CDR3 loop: CASSQEQGAGGYTF. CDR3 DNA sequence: TGTGCCAGCAGCCAAGAACAGGGGGCAGGTGGCTACACCTTC.

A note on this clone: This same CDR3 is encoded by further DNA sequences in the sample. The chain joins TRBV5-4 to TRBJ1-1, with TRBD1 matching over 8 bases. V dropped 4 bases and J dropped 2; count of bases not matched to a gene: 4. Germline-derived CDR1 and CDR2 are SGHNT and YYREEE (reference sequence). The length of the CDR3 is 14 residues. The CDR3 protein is CASSTGQGNTEAFF. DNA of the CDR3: TGTGCCAGCAGCACCGGACAGGGTAACACTGAAGCTTTCTTT.

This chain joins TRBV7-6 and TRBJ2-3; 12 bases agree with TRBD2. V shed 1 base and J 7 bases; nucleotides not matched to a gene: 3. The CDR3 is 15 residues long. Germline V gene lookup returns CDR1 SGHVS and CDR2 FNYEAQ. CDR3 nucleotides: TGTGCCAGCAGCTTAGTGACTAGCGGGAGAAATACGCAGTATTTT. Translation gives CASSLVTSGRNTQYF.

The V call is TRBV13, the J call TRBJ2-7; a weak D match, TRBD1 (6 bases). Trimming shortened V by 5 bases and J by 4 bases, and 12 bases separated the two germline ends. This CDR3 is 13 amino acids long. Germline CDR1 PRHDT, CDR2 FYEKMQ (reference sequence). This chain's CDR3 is CASSLQGWYEQYF. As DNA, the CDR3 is TGTGCCAGCAGCCTACAGGGATGGTACGAGCAGTACTTC.

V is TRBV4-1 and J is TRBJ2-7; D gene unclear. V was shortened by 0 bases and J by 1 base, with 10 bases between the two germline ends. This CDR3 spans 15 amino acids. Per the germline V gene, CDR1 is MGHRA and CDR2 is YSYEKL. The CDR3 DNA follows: TGCGCCAGCAGCCAAGAGTCTGGCCTTTCCTACGAGCAGTACTTC. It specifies CASSQESGLSYEQYF.

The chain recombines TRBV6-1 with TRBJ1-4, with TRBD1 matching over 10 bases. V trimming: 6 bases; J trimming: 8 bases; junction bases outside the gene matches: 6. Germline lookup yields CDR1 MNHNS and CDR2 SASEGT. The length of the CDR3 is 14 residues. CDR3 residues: CASSRQGAAEKLFF. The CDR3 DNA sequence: TGTGCCAGCAGCCGACAGGGGGCCGCAGAAAAACTGTTTTTT.